This is a list of T cell receptor beta chains from one sample in a study of response to subunit inactivated influenza vaccine. TCRdb ran MiXCR on the RT-PCR reads and lists one entry per CDR3 protein. The sample holds around 750,000 distinct CDR3 sequences, approximately 21% seen once. The specimen comprised PBMCs from blood, sampled 5 to 6 days after vaccination. All receptors come from a man in his fifties who received an inactivated influenza vaccine. Both conserved end residues are part of each CDR3. The order of the fields is J gene, V gene, clone size, D gene, CDR3 protein, CDR3 DNA. A D gene is named only where the DNA matches it firmly. Clone size is not always given. Where it is, it says once, few, many or a class for expanded clones.

J: TRBJ2-7; V: TRBV7-6; size: -; D: TRBD1; CDR3: CASSSGTGVMEQYF; DNA: TGTGCCAGCAGCTCCGGGACAGGGGTAATGGAGCAGTACTTC
J: TRBJ2-2; V: TRBV10-3; size: -; D: -; CDR3: CAITKDPLTGELFF; DNA: TGTGCCATCACCAAAGACCCACTAACCGGGGAGCTGTTTTTT
J: TRBJ1-1; V: TRBV5-1; size: -; D: -; CDR3: CASSLGTAKDTEAFF; DNA: TGCGCCAGCAGCTTGGGGACAGCAAAAGACACTGAAGCTTTCTTT
J: TRBJ2-2; V: TRBV6-2/TRBV6-3; size: -; D: TRBD2; CDR3: CASGGLAGMGPGELFF; DNA: TGTGCCAGCGGGGGACTAGCGGGAATGGGTCCCGGGGAGCTGTTTTTT
J: TRBJ2-7; V: TRBV20-1; size: few; D: TRBD1; CDR3: CSAGGGQGEYEQYF; DNA: TGCAGTGCTGGGGGAGGACAGGGGGAGTACGAGCAGTACTTC
J: TRBJ2-5; V: TRBV5-1; size: -; D: -; CDR3: CASSLDQGGETQYF; DNA: TGCGCCAGCAGCTTGGATCAGGGAGGAGAGACCCAGTACTTC
J: TRBJ2-1; V: TRBV5-5; size: few; D: TRBD2; CDR3: CASSSMTSGIYEQFF; DNA: TGTGCCAGCAGCTCCATGACTAGCGGGATTTATGAGCAGTTCTTC
J: TRBJ2-7; V: TRBV10-1; size: -; D: TRBD2; CDR3: CASSEKVSGRAINRTRDSEQYF; DNA: TGCGCCAGCAGTGAGAAGGTTAGCGGGAGGGCAATCAACCGAACCAGGGACAGCGAGCAGTACTTC
J: TRBJ1-2; V: TRBV6-1; size: few; D: -; CDR3: CASSETPSNYGYTF; DNA: TGTGCCAGCAGTGAGACACCTTCTAACTATGGCTACACCTTC
J: TRBJ2-1; V: TRBV24-1; size: -; D: -; CDR3: CATSDGRAIYNEQFF; DNA: TGTGCCACCAGTGATGGCAGAGCTATCTACAATGAGCAGTTCTTC
J: TRBJ2-7; V: TRBV11-2; size: few; D: TRBD2; CDR3: CASSLSGLAGEQYF; DNA: TGTGCCAGCAGCTTAAGTGGACTAGCGGGGGAGCAGTACTTC
J: TRBJ2-7; V: TRBV20-1; size: many; D: -; CDR3: CSGVGTGTSYEQYF; DNA: TGCAGTGGAGTAGGTACAGGAACCTCCTACGAGCAGTACTTC
J: TRBJ2-3; V: TRBV7-3; size: -; D: TRBD1; CDR3: CASSATGASTDTQYF; DNA: TGTGCCAGCAGCGCAACAGGGGCTAGCACAGATACGCAGTATTTT
J: TRBJ2-1; V: TRBV11-2; size: -; D: TRBD2; CDR3: CASSLVRAGGHNEQFF; DNA: TGTGCCAGCAGCTTAGTACGAGCGGGGGGTCACAATGAGCAGTTCTTC
J: TRBJ1-6; V: TRBV5-1; size: -; D: -; CDR3: CASSLDGRKASEALHF; DNA: TGCGCCAGCAGCTTGGATGGCAGGAAGGCTTCGGAGGCCCTCCACTTT
J: TRBJ2-5; V: TRBV6-1; size: few; D: TRBD2; CDR3: CASSRTSGGHETQYF; DNA: TGTGCCAGCAGCCGGACTAGCGGGGGGCACGAGACCCAGTACTTC
J: TRBJ2-2; V: TRBV10-3; size: many; D: -; CDR3: CAISDLAGTVNTGELFF; DNA: TGTGCCATCAGTGACTTGGCCGGGACGGTGAACACCGGGGAGCTGTTTTTT
J: TRBJ2-3; V: TRBV29-1; size: -; D: TRBD1; CDR3: CSVGQGASTDTQYF; DNA: TGCAGCGTTGGACAGGGAGCTAGCACAGATACGCAGTATTTT
J: TRBJ1-5; V: TRBV18; size: -; D: TRBD1; CDR3: CASTQGVRQPQHF; DNA: TGTGCCAGCACACAGGGGGTGCGACAGCCCCAGCATTTT
J: TRBJ2-3; V: TRBV12-3/TRBV12-4; size: many; D: TRBD2; CDR3: CASSPGVAGNPTDTQYF; DNA: TGTGCCAGCAGCCCGGGGGTAGCGGGGAATCCCACAGATACGCAGTATTTT
J: TRBJ2-7; V: TRBV10-3; size: -; D: TRBD2; CDR3: CASTGLAYEQYF; DNA: TGTGCCAGTACGGGACTAGCCTACGAGCAGTACTTC
J: TRBJ2-1; V: TRBV11-2; size: few; D: TRBD1; CDR3: CASSLGSGRDRPSYNEQFF; DNA: TGTGCCAGCAGCTTAGGGAGCGGTAGGGACAGACCCTCCTACAATGAGCAGTTCTTC
J: TRBJ1-1; V: TRBV7-2; size: -; D: TRBD1; CDR3: CASSLQGQGLNTEAFF; DNA: TGTGCCAGCAGCTTACAAGGACAGGGTCTGAACACTGAAGCTTTCTTT
J: TRBJ2-3; V: TRBV9; size: few; D: -; CDR3: CASSVQGKEDTQYF; DNA: TGTGCCAGCAGCGTCCAGGGTAAGGAAGATACGCAGTATTTT
J: TRBJ2-1; V: TRBV12-3/TRBV12-4; size: few; D: -; CDR3: CASSVLVYEQFF; DNA: TGTGCCAGCAGCGTTCTCGTTTATGAGCAGTTCTTC
J: TRBJ1-3; V: TRBV29-1; size: -; D: -; CDR3: CSVVDSSRGNTIYF; DNA: TGCAGCGTGGTGGACAGTTCGCGAGGAAACACCATATATTTT
J: TRBJ2-3; V: TRBV20-1; size: -; D: -; CDR3: CSAPDRKDTDTQYF; DNA: TGCAGTGCGCCGGACCGTAAGGACACAGATACGCAGTATTTT
J: TRBJ2-1; V: TRBV2; size: -; D: -; CDR3: CAIIAKSSYNEQFF; DNA: TGTGCCATCATAGCGAAGAGCTCCTACAATGAGCAGTTCTTC
J: TRBJ1-1; V: TRBV30; size: -; D: TRBD1; CDR3: CAWSVQGARLAEAFF; DNA: TGTGCCTGGAGTGTGCAGGGGGCGCGTTTAGCTGAAGCTTTCTTT
J: TRBJ2-4; V: TRBV5-1; size: -; D: -; CDR3: CASSLVVAEDIQYF; DNA: TGCGCCAGCAGCTTGGTCGTGGCCGAGGACATTCAGTACTTC
J: TRBJ2-5; V: TRBV12-3/TRBV12-4; size: few; D: -; CDR3: CASSLSRDGGTQYF; DNA: TGTGCCAGCAGTTTGTCCAGGGATGGGGGGACCCAGTACTTC
J: TRBJ1-1; V: TRBV14; size: -; D: -; CDR3: CASSQTAAEAFF; DNA: TGTGCCAGCAGCCAAACGGCAGCTGAAGCTTTCTTT
J: TRBJ2-3; V: TRBV6-1; size: -; D: TRBD1; CDR3: CASSWAGTGEADTQYF; DNA: TGTGCCAGCAGCTGGGCCGGGACAGGTGAAGCAGATACGCAGTATTTT
J: TRBJ2-2; V: TRBV5-1; size: -; D: -; CDR3: CASSLLDVNTGELFF; DNA: TGCGCCAGCAGCTTGCTGGACGTGAACACCGGGGAGCTGTTTTTT
J: TRBJ1-4; V: TRBV6-2/TRBV6-3; size: -; D: -; CDR3: CASSYPGLGGEKLFF; DNA: TGTGCCAGCAGCTACCCCGGTCTCGGGGGTGAAAAACTGTTTTTT
J: TRBJ2-1; V: TRBV6-2/TRBV6-3; size: few; D: -; CDR3: CASSPFHEQFF; DNA: TGTGCCAGCAGCCCGTTCCATGAGCAGTTCTTC
J: TRBJ2-3; V: TRBV7-2; size: -; D: -; CDR3: CASSSPGSDTQYF; DNA: TGTGCCAGCAGCTCCCCCGGTTCAGATACGCAGTATTTT
J: TRBJ2-4; V: TRBV20-1; size: -; D: -; CDR3: CSARDIREIHKNIQYF; DNA: TGCAGTGCTAGAGATATCAGGGAGATTCACAAAAACATTCAGTACTTC
J: TRBJ1-1; V: TRBV19; size: few; D: -; CDR3: CASSIGYWEVEAFF; DNA: TGTGCCAGTAGTATTGGGTACTGGGAGGTCGAAGCTTTCTTT
J: TRBJ2-2; V: TRBV7-9; size: few; D: -; CDR3: CASSSSSGELFF; DNA: TGTGCCAGCAGCTCCAGCTCCGGGGAGCTGTTTTTT
J: TRBJ2-1; V: TRBV12-3/TRBV12-4; size: -; D: TRBD2; CDR3: CASSFAGGDNEQFF; DNA: TGTGCCAGCAGTTTTGCGGGAGGAGACAATGAGCAGTTCTTC
J: TRBJ2-4; V: TRBV7-2; size: few; D: TRBD2; CDR3: CASSKRGAQNIQYF; DNA: TGTGCCAGCAGCAAGCGGGGGGCACAAAACATTCAGTACTTC
J: TRBJ2-5; V: TRBV14; size: -; D: -; CDR3: CASSQDVRWTETQYF; DNA: TGTGCCAGCAGCCAAGATGTGAGGTGGACAGAGACCCAGTACTTC
J: TRBJ2-7; V: TRBV7-9; size: -; D: -; CDR3: CASTWTDEQYF; DNA: TGTGCCAGCACCTGGACGGATGAGCAGTACTTC
J: TRBJ1-1; V: TRBV5-1; size: few; D: -; CDR3: CASSSGEQNTEAFF; DNA: TGCGCCAGCAGCTCAGGAGAGCAGAACACTGAAGCTTTCTTT
J: TRBJ2-3; V: TRBV20-1; size: many; D: TRBD2; CDR3: CSARREGSSTDTQYF; DNA: TGCAGTGCTCGGAGGGAGGGTTCTAGCACAGATACGCAGTATTTT
J: TRBJ2-2; V: TRBV7-9; size: few; D: TRBD2; CDR3: CASSFPGLASGELFF; DNA: TGTGCCAGCAGCTTCCCGGGACTAGCGAGCGGGGAGCTGTTTTTT
J: TRBJ2-7; V: TRBV30; size: -; D: -; CDR3: CAWSVLTYEQYF; DNA: TGTGCCTGGAGTGTACTGACTTACGAGCAGTACTTC
J: TRBJ2-7; V: TRBV7-9; size: many; D: -; CDR3: CASSLGLVEQYF; DNA: TGTGCCAGCAGCTTAGGGCTCGTCGAGCAGTACTTC
J: TRBJ2-3; V: TRBV6-2/TRBV6-3; size: once; D: -; CDR3: CASSYSGKRDRRPSSTDTQYF; DNA: TGTGCCAGCAGTTACTCGGGAAAACGAGACAGGCGACCGTCCAGCACAGATACGCAGTATTTT